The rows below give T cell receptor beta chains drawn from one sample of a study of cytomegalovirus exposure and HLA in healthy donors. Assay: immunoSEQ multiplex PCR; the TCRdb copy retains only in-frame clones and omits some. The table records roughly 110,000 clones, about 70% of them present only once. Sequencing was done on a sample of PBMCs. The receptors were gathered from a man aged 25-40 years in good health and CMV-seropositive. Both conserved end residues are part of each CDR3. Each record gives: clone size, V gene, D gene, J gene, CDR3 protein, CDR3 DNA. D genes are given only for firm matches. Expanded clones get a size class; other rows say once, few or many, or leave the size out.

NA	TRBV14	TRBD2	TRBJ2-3	CASSQGQRERTDTQYF	TGTGCCAGCAGCCAAGGCCAGCGGGAGAGAACAGATACGCAGTATTTT
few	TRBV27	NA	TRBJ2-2	CASAPQGVNTGELFF	TGTGCCAGCGCTCCACAGGGTGTGAACACCGGGGAGCTGTTTTTT
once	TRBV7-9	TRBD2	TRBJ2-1	CSSSHRLAAYNEQFF	TGTTCCAGCAGCCACCGACTAGCGGCCTACAATGAGCAGTTCTTC
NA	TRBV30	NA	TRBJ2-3	CAWSVPLPSSTDTQYF	TGTGCCTGGAGTGTACCTCTACCGAGTAGCACAGATACGCAGTATTTT
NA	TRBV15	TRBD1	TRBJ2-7	CATSRAGTGGRNEQYF	TGTGCCACCAGCAGAGCCGGGACAGGGGGACGTAACGAGCAGTACTTC
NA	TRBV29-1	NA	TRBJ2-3	CSVEYRDIGYDTQYF	TGCAGCGTTGAGTATAGGGACATAGGCTATGATACGCAGTATTTT
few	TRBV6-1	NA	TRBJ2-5	CASSEGVAETQYF	TGTGCCAGCAGTGAAGGGGTAGCAGAGACCCAGTACTTC
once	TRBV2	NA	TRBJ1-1	CASRVLGGNTEAFF	TGTGCCAGCAGAGTCCTGGGGGGGAACACTGAAGCTTTCTTT
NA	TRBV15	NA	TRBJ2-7	CATSRGDFPGFYEQYF	TGTGCCACCAGCAGAGGGGACTTTCCAGGCTTTTACGAGCAGTACTTC
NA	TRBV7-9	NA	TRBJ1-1	CSSSLGGTEVFF	TGTTCCAGCAGCTTAGGGGGGACTGAAGTTTTCTTT
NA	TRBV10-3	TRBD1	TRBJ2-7	CAISATGEGGEQYF	TGTGCCATCAGTGCGACAGGGGAAGGAGGGGAGCAGTACTTC
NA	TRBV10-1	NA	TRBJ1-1	CASSLDLNTEAFF	TGCGCCAGCAGTTTAGATTTGAACACTGAAGCTTTCTTT
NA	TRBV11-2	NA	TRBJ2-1	CASSLYRNNEQFF	TGTGCCAGCAGCTTATACAGGAACAATGAGCAGTTCTTC
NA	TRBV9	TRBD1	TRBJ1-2	CASSVGTGGYYGYTF	TGTGCCAGCAGCGTAGGTACAGGGGGGTACTATGGCTACACCTTC
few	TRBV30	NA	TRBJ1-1	CAWSAPLGRANTEAFF	TGTGCCTGGAGTGCCCCCCTGGGCAGGGCGAACACTGAAGCTTTCTTT
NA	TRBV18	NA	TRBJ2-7	CASSPTLQASYEQYF	TGTGCCAGCTCACCAACTTTACAGGCCTCCTACGAGCAGTACTTC
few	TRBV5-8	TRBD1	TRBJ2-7	CASRVAGQGEDEQYF	TGTGCCAGCAGGGTCGCGGGACAGGGGGAAGACGAGCAGTACTTC
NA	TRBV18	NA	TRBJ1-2	CASSSSYGYTF	TGTGCCAGCTCATCATCCTATGGCTACACCTTC
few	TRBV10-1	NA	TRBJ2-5	CASSEGFFGTQYF	TGCGCCAGCAGTGAGGGTTTTTTCGGGACCCAGTACTTC
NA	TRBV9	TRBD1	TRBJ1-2	CASSNSNRGGYTF	TGTGCCAGCAGCAACTCTAACAGGGGTGGCTACACCTTC
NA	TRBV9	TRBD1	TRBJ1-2	CASSVDTGDYGYTF	TGTGCCAGCAGCGTAGATACAGGGGACTATGGCTACACCTTC
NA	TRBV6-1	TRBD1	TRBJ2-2	CASSEAPDRIRGTGELFF	TGTGCCAGCAGTGAAGCCCCGGACAGGATCCGAGGGACCGGGGAGCTGTTTTTT
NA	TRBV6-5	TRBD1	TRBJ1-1	CASSRGQGTEAFF	TGTGCCAGCAGCAGGGGACAGGGGACTGAAGCTTTCTTT
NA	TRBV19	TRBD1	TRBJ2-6	CASTPWGGQGAHGANVLTF	TGTGCCAGTACCCCCTGGGGAGGACAGGGGGCGCACGGGGCCAACGTCCTGACTTTC
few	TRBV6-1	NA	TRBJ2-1	CASSFQYNEQFF	TGTGCCAGCAGTTTTCAATACAATGAGCAGTTCTTC
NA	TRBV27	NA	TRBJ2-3	CASSLSPPLHRLRSTDTQYF	TGTGCCAGCAGTTTATCCCCTCCCCTCCATAGATTGAGGAGCACAGATACGCAGTATTTT
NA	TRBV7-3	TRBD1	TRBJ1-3	CASSLAGGSGNTIYF	TGTGCCAGCAGCTTAGCAGGGGGATCTGGAAACACCATATATTTT
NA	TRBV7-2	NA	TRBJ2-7	CASSLASQGSLYEQYF	TGTGCCAGCAGCTTGGCGAGTCAGGGTTCTTTGTACGAGCAGTACTTC
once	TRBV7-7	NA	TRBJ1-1	CASSLARQMNTEAFF	TGTGCTAGCAGCTTAGCTCGCCAGATGAACACTGAAGCTTTCTTT
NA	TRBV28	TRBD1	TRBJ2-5	CASTTGGIQETQYF	TGTGCCAGCACTACAGGGGGAATTCAAGAGACCCAGTACTTC
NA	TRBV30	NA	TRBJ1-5	CAWKNSGQPQHF	TGTGCCTGGAAAAATTCAGGTCAGCCCCAGCATTTT
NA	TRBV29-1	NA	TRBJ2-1	CSVRPRPSEGQFF	TGCAGCGTCCGACCCAGACCGTCCGAGGGGCAGTTCTTC
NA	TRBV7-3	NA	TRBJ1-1	CASSLGHANTEAFF	TGTGCCAGCAGCTTGGGACATGCAAACACTGAAGCTTTCTTT